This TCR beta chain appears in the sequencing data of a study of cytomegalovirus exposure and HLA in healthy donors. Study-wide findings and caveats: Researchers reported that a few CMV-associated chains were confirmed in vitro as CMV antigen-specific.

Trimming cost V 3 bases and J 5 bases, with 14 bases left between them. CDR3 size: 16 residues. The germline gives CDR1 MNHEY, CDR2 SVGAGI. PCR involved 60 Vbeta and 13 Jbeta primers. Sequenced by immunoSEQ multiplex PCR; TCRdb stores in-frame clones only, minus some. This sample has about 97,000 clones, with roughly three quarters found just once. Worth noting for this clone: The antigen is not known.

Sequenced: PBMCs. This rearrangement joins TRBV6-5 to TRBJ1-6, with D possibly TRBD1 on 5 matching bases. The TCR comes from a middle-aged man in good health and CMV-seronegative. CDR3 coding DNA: TGTGCCAGCAGTTATGGCGGGGCAGGGCATAATTCACCCCTCCACTTT. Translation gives CASSYGGAGHNSPLHF.